This T cell receptor (beta chain) was obtained from a study of control samples from healthy donors and cancer patients. This table comes from immunoSEQ multiplex PCR, and its TCRdb copy is limited to in-frame clones, with some not included. The sample lists about 85,000 clones; less than 90% were seen once. This CDR3 comprises 17 residues. The germline V gene encodes CDR1 LGHNA and CDR2 YNFKEQ. J lost 4 bases, V lost 2 bases, and 10 bases had no gene match. The TCR sequence derives from a woman in her sixties or seventies in good health. The sequencing input was blood. This rearrangement joins TRBV4-2 to TRBJ1-2, with 10 nucleotides matching TRBD1. Here the CDR3 reads CASSQRDTGTGVYGYTF. DNA of the CDR3: TGTGCCAGCAGCCAACGGGATACCGGGACAGGGGTCTATGGCTACACCTTC.